This T cell receptor (beta chain) is drawn from a study of blood T cell repertoires in COVID-19. The V and J ends lost 1 base and 1 base respectively, with 9 bases between them. Germline lookup yields CDR1 KGHDR and CDR2 SFDVKD. The length of the CDR3 is 15 residues. Data came from immunoSEQ multiplex PCR; TCRdb stores just in-frame clones and leaves some out. Seen here are about 270,000 clones, around 90% observed once, and the top ten hold under 4.5%. This TCR was recovered from a man aged 60-69 years who had recovered from COVID-19. The chain is built from TRBV24-1 and TRBJ2-5, with a weak D call TRBD2 (6 bases). Sequences were obtained from peripheral blood. The CDR3, as DNA: TGTGCCACCAGTGATTTCGGGGACTTCCAAGAGACCCAGTACTTC. Protein sequence: CATSDFGDFQETQYF.